This record covers a single TCR beta chain. Its antigen is undetermined. The identical CDR3 is also encoded by other nucleotide sequences in the sample. Naive, central memory, regulatory and stem cell-like memory cells within the CD4+ compartment were sorted using CD45RO/CCR7/CD25/CD127/CD95/CD27. The data stem from a study of beta chain features in type 1 diabetes. cDNA synthesis used the whole RNA isolate, giving expressed TCRB sequences. Some clones are missing from TCRdb's copy, which holds only in-frame ones; the method was immunoSEQ multiplex PCR. The sample includes 600,000 to 700,000 clones, under 15% of them seen just once. Germline V gene data show CDR1 as SGHRS and CDR2 as YFSETQ. Trimming shortened V by 0 bases and J by 1 base, and 8 bases separated the two germline ends. This CDR3 comprises 15 residues. Notes on the study in general: All four CD4+ subsets of Type 1 diabetes patients contained TCRB CDR3s that were moderately but significantly shorter.

Input material: naive CD4+ T cells from blood. The chain employs TRBV5-1 and TRBJ1-5; D unclear. This TCR was recovered from a man younger than 45 with type 1 diabetes. The CDR3, as DNA: TGCGCCAGCAGCTTGGGCCAAGGGAGCAATCAGCCCCAGCATTTT. It encodes CASSLGQGSNQPQHF.